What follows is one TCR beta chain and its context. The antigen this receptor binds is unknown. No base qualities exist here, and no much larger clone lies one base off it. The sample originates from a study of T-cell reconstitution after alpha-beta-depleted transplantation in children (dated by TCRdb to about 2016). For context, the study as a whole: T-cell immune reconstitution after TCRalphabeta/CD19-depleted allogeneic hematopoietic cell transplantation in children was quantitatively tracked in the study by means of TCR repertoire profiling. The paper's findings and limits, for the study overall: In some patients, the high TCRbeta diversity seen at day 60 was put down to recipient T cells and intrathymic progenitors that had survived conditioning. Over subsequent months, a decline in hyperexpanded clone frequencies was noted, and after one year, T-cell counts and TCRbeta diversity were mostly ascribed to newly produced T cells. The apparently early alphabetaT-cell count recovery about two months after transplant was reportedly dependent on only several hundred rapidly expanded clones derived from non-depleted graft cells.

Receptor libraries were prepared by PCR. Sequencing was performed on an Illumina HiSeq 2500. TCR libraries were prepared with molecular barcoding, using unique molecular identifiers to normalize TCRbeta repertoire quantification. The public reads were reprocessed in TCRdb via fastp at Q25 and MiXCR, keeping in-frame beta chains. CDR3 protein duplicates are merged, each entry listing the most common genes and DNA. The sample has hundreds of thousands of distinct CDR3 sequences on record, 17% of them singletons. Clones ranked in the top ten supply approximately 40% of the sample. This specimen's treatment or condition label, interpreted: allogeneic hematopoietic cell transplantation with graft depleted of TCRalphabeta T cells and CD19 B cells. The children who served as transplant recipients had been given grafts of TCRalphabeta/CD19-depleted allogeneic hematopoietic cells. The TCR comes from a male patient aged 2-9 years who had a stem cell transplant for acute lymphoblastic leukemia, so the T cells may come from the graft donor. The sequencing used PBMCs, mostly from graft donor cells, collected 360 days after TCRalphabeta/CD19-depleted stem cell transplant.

The nucleotides read TGTGCCAGCAGCCCTCACAGGGGACAGGCCTACGAGCAGTACTTC. Translated, it gives CASSPHRGQAYEQYF. The sequence joins TRBV7-6 to TRBJ2-7; 8 bases in between match TRBD1. Clipping removes 5 bases from V and 2 bases from J, with 8 as the unmatched junction base count. CDR1 and CDR2, looked up from the germline V gene, are SGHVS and FNYEAQ. The CDR3 runs 15 residues from the cysteine to the phenylalanine. Of all the DNA, just the CDR3 is kept, 45 bases in frame from base 1.